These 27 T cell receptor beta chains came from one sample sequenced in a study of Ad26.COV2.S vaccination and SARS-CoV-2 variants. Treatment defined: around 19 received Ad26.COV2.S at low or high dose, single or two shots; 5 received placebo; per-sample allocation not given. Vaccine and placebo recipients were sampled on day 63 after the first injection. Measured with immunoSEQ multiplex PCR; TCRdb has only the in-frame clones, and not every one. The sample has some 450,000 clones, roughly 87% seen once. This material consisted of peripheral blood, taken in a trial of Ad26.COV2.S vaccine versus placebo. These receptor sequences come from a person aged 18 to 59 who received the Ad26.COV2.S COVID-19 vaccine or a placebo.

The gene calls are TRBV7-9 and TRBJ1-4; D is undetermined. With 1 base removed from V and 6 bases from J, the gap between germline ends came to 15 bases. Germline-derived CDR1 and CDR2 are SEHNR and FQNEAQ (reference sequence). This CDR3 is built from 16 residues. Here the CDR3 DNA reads TGTGCCAGCAGCTTAGTAATCTGGGAGGCGGATGAAAAACTGTTTTTT. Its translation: CASSLVIWEADEKLFF. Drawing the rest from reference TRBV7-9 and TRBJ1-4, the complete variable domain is DTGVSQNPRHKITKRGQNVTFRCDPISEHNRLYWYRQTLGQGPEFLTYFQNEAQLEKSRLLSDRFSAERPKGSFSTLEIQRTEQGDSAMYLCASSLVIWEADEKLFFGSGTQLSVL.

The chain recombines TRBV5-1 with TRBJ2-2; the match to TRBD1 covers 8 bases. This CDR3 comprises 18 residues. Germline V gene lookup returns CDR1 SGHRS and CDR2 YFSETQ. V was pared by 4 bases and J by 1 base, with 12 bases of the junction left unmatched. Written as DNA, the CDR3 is TGCGCCAGCAGCGAATGGCAGGGGGCCTTTCGGAACACCGGGGAGCTGTTTTTT. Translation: CASSEWQGAFRNTGELFF. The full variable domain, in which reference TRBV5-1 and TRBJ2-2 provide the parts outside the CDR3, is KAGVTQTPRYLIKTRGQQVTLSCSPISGHRSVSWYQQTPGQGLQFLFEYFSETQRNKGNFPGRFSGRQFSNSRSEMNVSTLELGDSALYLCASSEWQGAFRNTGELFFGEGSRLTVL.

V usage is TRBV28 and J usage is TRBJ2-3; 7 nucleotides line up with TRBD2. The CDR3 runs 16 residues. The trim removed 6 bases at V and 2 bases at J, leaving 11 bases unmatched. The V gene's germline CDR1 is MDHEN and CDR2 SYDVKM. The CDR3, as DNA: TGTGCCAGCAGCGACTTTAGAAGCGGGGTCACAGATACGCAGTATTTT. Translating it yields CASSDFRSGVTDTQYF.

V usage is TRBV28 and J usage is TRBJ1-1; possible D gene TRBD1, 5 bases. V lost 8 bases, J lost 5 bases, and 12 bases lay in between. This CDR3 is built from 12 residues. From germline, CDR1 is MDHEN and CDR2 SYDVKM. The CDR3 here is CASGQGGTEAFF. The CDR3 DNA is TGTGCCAGCGGTCAGGGAGGGACTGAAGCTTTCTTT.

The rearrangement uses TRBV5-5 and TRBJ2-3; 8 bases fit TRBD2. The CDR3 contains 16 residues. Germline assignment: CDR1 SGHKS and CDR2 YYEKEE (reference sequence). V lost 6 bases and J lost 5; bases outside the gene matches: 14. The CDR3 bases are TGTGCCAGCAACCTCCTGACAGCGGGAGCGGGAGATACGCAGTATTTT. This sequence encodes CASNLLTAGAGDTQYF.

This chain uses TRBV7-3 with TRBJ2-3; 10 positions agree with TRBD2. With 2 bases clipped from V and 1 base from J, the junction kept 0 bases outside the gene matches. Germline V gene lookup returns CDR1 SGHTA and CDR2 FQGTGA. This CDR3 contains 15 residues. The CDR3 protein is CASSLLAGGTDTQYF. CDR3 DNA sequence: TGTGCCAGCAGCTTACTAGCGGGAGGCACAGATACGCAGTATTTT.

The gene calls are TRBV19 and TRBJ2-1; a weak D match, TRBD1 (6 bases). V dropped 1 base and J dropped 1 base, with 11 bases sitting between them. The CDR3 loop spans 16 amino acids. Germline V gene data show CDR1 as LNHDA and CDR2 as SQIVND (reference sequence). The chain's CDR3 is CASSIGQGMSYNEQFF. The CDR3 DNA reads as TGTGCCAGTAGTATAGGGCAGGGGATGTCCTACAATGAGCAGTTCTTC.

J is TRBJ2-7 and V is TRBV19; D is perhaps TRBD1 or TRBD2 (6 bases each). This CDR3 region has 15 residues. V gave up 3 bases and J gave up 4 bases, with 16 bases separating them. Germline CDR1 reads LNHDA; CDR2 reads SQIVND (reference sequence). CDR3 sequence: CASSMTEQGGYEQYF. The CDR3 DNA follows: TGTGCCAGTAGTATGACGGAACAGGGAGGTTACGAGCAGTACTTC.

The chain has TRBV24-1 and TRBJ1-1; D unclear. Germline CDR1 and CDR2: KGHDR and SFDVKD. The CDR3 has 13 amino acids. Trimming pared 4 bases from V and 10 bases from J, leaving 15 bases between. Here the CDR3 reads CATSDPTRSRAFF. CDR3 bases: TGTGCCACCAGTGACCCGACCCGCAGTCGAGCTTTCTTT.

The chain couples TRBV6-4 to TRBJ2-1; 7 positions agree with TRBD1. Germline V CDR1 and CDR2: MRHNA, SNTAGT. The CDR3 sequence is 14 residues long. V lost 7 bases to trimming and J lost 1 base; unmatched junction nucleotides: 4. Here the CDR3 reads CASKMDRSYNEQFF. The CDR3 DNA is TGTGCCAGCAAAATGGACAGGTCCTACAATGAGCAGTTCTTC.

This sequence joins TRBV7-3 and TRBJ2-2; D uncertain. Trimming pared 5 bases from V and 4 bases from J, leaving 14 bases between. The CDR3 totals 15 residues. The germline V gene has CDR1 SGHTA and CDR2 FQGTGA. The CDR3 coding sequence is TGTGCCAGCAGCCCCACACCAGGTGGCACCGGGGAGCTGTTTTTT. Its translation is CASSPTPGGTGELFF. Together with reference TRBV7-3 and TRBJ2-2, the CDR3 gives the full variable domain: GAGVSQTPSNKVTEKGKYVELRCDPISGHTALYWYRQSLGQGPEFLIYFQGTGAADDSGLPNDRFFAVRPEGSVSTLKIQRTERGDSAVYLCASSPTPGGTGELFFGEGSRLTVL.

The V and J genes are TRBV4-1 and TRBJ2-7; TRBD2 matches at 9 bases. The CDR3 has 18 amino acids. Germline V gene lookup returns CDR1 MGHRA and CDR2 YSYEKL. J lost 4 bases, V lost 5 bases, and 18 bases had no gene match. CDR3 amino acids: CASSVRTGGQTSGYEQYF. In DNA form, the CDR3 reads TGCGCCAGCAGCGTTCGGACAGGCGGACAGACTAGCGGATACGAGCAGTACTTC.

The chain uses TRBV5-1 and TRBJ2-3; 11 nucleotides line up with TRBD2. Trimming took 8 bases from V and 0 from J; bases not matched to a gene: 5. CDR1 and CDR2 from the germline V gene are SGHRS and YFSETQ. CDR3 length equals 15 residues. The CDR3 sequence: CASGTSGSSTDTQYF. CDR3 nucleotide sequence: TGCGCCAGTGGGACTAGCGGATCTAGCACAGATACGCAGTATTTT.

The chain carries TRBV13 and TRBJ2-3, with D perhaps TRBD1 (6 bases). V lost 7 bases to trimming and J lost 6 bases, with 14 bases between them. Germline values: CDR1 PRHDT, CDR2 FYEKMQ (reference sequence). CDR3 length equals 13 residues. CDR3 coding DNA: TGTGCCAGCATCCATGCCGGACAGGATACGCAGTATTTT. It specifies CASIHAGQDTQYF.

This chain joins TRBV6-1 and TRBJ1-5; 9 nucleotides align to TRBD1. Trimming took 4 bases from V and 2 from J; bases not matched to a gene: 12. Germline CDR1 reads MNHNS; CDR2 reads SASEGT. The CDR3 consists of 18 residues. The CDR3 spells CASSVLTGGLTGNQPQHF. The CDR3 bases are TGTGCCAGCAGTGTCTTGACAGGGGGTTTAACGGGCAATCAGCCCCAGCATTTT.

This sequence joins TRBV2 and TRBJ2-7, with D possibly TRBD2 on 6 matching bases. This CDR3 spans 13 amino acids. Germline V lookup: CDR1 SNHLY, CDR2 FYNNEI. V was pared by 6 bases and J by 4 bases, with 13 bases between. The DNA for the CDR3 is TGTGCCAGCAGGCGGGACCTAGGGTACGAGCAGTACTTC. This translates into CASRRDLGYEQYF. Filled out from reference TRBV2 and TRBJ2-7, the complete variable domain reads EPEVTQTPSHQVTQMGQEVILRCVPISNHLYFYWYRQILGQKVEFLVSFYNNEISEKSEIFDDQFSVERPDGSNFTLKIRSTKLEDSAMYFCASRRDLGYEQYFGPGTRLTVT.

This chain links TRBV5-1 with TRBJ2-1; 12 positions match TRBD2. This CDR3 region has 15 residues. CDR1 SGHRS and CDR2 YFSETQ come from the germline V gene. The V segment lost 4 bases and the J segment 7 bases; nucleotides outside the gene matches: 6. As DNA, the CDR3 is TGCGCCAGCAGCGCGGAAGGGACTAGCGGGAATGAGCAGTTCTTC. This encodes CASSAEGTSGNEQFF. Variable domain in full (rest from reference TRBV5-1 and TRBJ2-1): KAGVTQTPRYLIKTRGQQVTLSCSPISGHRSVSWYQQTPGQGLQFLFEYFSETQRNKGNFPGRFSGRQFSNSRSEMNVSTLELGDSALYLCASSAEGTSGNEQFFGPGTRLTVL.

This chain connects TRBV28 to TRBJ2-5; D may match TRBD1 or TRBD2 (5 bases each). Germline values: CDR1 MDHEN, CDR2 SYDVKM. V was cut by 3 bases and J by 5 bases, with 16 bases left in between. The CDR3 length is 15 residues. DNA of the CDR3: TGTGCCAGCAGTTTTTTTCAGGGCTCGGGGGAGACCCAGTACTTC. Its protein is CASSFFQGSGETQYF.

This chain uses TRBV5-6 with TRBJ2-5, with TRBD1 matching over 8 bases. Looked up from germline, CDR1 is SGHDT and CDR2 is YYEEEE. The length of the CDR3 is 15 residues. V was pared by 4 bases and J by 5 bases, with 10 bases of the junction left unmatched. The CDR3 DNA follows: TGTGCCAGCAGCCTGCGGACAGGGATCGCGGAGACCCAGTACTTC. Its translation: CASSLRTGIAETQYF.

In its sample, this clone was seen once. CDR3 sequence: CASSDGTGDQPQHF. DNA of the CDR3: TGTGCCAGCAGCGACGGGACAGGGGATCAGCCCCAGCATTTT. The chain combines TRBV9 with TRBJ1-5; 10 nucleotides line up with TRBD1. Per germline, CDR1 SGDLS and CDR2 YYNGEE. J gave up 5 bases and V 3 bases, and 2 bases lay outside the gene matches. CDR3 length: 14 amino acids.

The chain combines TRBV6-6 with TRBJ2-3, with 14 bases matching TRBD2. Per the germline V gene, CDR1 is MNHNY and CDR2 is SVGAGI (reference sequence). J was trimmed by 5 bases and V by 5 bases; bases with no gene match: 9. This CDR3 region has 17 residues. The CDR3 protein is CASSPPGLAGVKDTQYF. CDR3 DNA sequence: TGTGCCAGCAGTCCCCCGGGACTAGCGGGAGTTAAAGATACGCAGTATTTT.

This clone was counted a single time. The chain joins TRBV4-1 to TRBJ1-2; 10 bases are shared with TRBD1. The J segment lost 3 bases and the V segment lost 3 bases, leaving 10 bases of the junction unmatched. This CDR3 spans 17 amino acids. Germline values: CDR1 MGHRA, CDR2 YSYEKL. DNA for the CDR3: TGCGCCAGCAGCCATGAGACCGGGACAGGGGTGTACTATGGCTACACCTTC. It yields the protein CASSHETGTGVYYGYTF.

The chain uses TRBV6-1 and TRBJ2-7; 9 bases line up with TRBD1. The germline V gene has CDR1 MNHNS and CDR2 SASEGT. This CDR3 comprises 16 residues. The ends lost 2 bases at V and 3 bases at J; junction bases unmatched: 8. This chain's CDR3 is CASSELAPGQGYEQYF. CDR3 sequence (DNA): TGTGCCAGCAGTGAACTCGCTCCGGGACAGGGCTACGAGCAGTACTTC.

The CDR3 here is CASSLKGQGNTEAFF. In DNA form, the CDR3 reads TGTGCCAGCAGTTTAAAGGGACAGGGGAACACTGAAGCTTTCTTT. The chain is built from TRBV27 and TRBJ1-1; TRBD1 agrees at 9 bases. The V gene end was trimmed by 2 bases and the J gene end by 1 base; junction bases not matched to a gene: 2. The CDR3 is 15 residues long. The germline V gene encodes CDR1 MNHEY and CDR2 SMNVEV (reference sequence).

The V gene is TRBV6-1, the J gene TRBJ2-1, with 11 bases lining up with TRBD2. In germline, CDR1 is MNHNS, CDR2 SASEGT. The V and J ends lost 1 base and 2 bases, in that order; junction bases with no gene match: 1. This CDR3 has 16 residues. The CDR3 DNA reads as TGTGCCAGCAGTGAAGGACTAGCGGGGACCTACAATGAGCAGTTCTTC. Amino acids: CASSEGLAGTYNEQFF.

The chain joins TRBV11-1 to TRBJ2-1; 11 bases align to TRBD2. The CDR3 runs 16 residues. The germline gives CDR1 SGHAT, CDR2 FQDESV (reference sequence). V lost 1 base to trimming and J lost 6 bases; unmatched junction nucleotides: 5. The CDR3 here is CASSLETSGITNEQFF. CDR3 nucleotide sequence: TGTGCCAGCAGCTTAGAGACTAGCGGGATAACCAATGAGCAGTTCTTC.

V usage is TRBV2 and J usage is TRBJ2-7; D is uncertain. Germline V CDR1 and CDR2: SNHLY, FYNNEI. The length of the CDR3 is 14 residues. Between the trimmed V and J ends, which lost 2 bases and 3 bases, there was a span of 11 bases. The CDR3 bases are TGTGCCAGCAGTGAACGCCGGCCCAGCTACGAGCAGTACTTC. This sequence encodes CASSERRPSYEQYF.